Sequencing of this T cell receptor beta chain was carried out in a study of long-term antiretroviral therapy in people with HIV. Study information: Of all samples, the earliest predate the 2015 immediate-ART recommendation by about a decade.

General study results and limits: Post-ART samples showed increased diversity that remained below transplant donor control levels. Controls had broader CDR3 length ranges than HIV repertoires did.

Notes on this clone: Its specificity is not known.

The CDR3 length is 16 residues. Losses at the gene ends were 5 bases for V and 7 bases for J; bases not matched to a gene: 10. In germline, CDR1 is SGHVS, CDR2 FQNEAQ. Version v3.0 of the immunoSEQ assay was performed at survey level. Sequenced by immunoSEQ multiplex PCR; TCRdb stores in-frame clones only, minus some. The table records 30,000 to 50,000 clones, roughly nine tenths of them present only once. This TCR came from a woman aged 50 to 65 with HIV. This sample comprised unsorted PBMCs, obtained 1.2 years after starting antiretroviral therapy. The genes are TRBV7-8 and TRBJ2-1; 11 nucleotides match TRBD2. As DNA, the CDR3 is TGTGCCAGCAGCCCCCCGACTAGCGGGGAAAGAAATGAGCAGTTCTTC. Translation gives CASSPPTSGERNEQFF.